These 28 T cell receptor beta chains were sequenced from one sample in a study of OX40 agonist ivuxolimab in advanced cancers. Method: immunoSEQ multiplex PCR; TCRdb's copy keeps in-frame clones and lacks some. The data contain 70,000 to 95,000 clones, around 87% of them singletons. The source was CD4+ or CD8+ T cells sorted from blood, collected in a trial of the OX40 agonist ivuxolimab. The receptor source for this set is an adult with an advanced solid tumor such as melanoma, head and neck, liver or kidney cancer.

The chain carries TRBV6-6 and TRBJ2-3; D is perhaps TRBD2 (5 bases). The length of the CDR3 is 13 residues. V lost 2 bases and J 7 bases, leaving 10 bases between the germline ends. CDR1 and CDR2 (germline): MNHNY, SVGAGI (reference sequence). CDR3 residues: CASSYPLANTQYF. The CDR3 DNA sequence: TGTGCCAGCAGTTACCCTCTAGCTAATACGCAGTATTTT.

V is TRBV19 and J is TRBJ2-3, with TRBD1 as a possible D gene (5 bases). Germline CDR1 and CDR2: LNHDA and SQIVND (reference sequence). CDR3 length equals 12 residues. V gave up 6 bases and J gave up 2 bases, with 6 bases separating them. The CDR3 loop reads CASRDTTDTQYF. In DNA form, the CDR3 reads TGTGCCAGTAGGGACACCACAGATACGCAGTATTTT.

The genes are TRBV6-6 and TRBJ1-1, with TRBD1 matching 12 bases. The CDR3 extends over 16 amino acids. Germline-derived CDR1 and CDR2 are MNHNY and SVGAGI (reference sequence). The trim removed 6 bases at V and 1 base at J, leaving 6 bases unmatched. CDR3 in DNA: TGTGCCAGCAGCCGGGGACAGGGGGCATCGAACACTGAAGCTTTCTTT. It yields the protein CASSRGQGASNTEAFF.

This clone came up many times. The chain is built from TRBV6-1 and TRBJ2-7; TRBD1 agrees at 10 bases. Trimming removed 4 bases from V and 3 bases from J; junction bases left unmatched: 3. Germline V CDR1 and CDR2: MNHNS, SASEGT. The CDR3 is 14 amino acids. CDR3 protein: CASSVGDRGYEQYF. The DNA for the CDR3 is TGTGCCAGCAGTGTAGGGGACAGGGGCTACGAGCAGTACTTC.

The CDR3 DNA is TGTGCCAGCTCACAGGGGGCGAGGACCGGGGAGCTGTTTTTT. The encoded protein is CASSQGARTGELFF. This sequence joins TRBV18 and TRBJ2-2; 7 bases line up with TRBD1. Germline CDR1 KGHSH, CDR2 LQKENI. The CDR3 extends over 14 amino acids. V was clipped by 4 bases and J by 5 bases; unmatched bases: 4. The entire variable domain, with the rest obtained from reference TRBV18 and TRBJ2-2, is as follows: NAGVMQNPRHLVRRRGQEARLRCSPMKGHSHVYWYRQLPEEGLKFMVYLQKENIIDESGMPKERFSAEFPKEGPSILRIQQVVRGDSAAYFCASSQGARTGELFFGEGSRLTVL.

V usage is TRBV7-3 and J usage is TRBJ2-7; no clear D gene. The CDR3 extends over 14 amino acids. CDR1 and CDR2 from the germline V gene are SGHTA and FQGTGA. V was clipped by 2 bases and J by 1 base, with 9 bases between them. CDR3 bases: TGTGCCAGCAGCTTAGGCCCAGAGTCCTACGAGCAGTACTTC. This encodes CASSLGPESYEQYF.

This clone has more than one count but fewer than ten. The chain carries TRBV6-5 and TRBJ2-3, with unresolved D. With 6 bases removed from V and 1 base from J, the gap between germline ends came to 11 bases. Looked up from germline, CDR1 is MNHEY and CDR2 is SVGAGI. This CDR3 is 14 amino acids long. As DNA, the CDR3 is TGTGCCAGCAGCCTCGAACGGGGCACAGATACGCAGTATTTT. This sequence encodes CASSLERGTDTQYF.

This clone came up once. The chain recombines TRBV5-1 with TRBJ2-1, with 14 bases matching TRBD2. CDR1 and CDR2 from the germline V gene are SGHRS and YFSETQ. This CDR3 region has 19 residues. Trimming took 4 bases from V and 6 from J; bases not matched to a gene: 15. CDR3 in DNA: TGCGCCAGCAGCCAAATTCCGGGACTAGCGGGAGCCAGGGCCAATGAGCAGTTCTTC. It encodes CASSQIPGLAGARANEQFF.

The chain has TRBV19 and TRBJ1-3, with 7 positions matching TRBD1. Germline CDR1 reads LNHDA; CDR2 reads SQIVND (reference sequence). V shed 2 bases and J 4 bases; nucleotides not matched to a gene: 8. This CDR3 is 16 amino acids long. CDR3 protein: CASSISATGSGNTIYF. The DNA for the CDR3 is TGTGCCAGTAGTATATCCGCGACAGGGTCCGGAAACACCATATATTTT.

This sequence joins TRBV30 and TRBJ1-5; possibly TRBD1 for D (6 bases). V was pared by 3 bases and J by 4 bases, with 19 bases between. This CDR3 has 16 residues. CDR1 and CDR2 (germline): GTSNPN, SVGIG (reference sequence). DNA for the CDR3: TGTGCCTGGAGCACCAACGGGGCAGGGGTGAATCAGCCCCAGCATTTT. Amino acids: CAWSTNGAGVNQPQHF.

This rearrangement joins TRBV19 to TRBJ1-3; D is ambiguous. There are 17 residues in the CDR3. The germline V gene encodes CDR1 LNHDA and CDR2 SQIVND (reference sequence). Trimming stripped 2 bases from V and 0 bases from J, with 14 bases between. CDR3 sequence (DNA): TGTGCCAGTAGTATATTCGCCGGGGTAGGCTCTGGAAACACCATATATTTT. Protein: CASSIFAGVGSGNTIYF.

This clone appeared a few times. The chain couples TRBV30 to TRBJ2-4; 9 positions match TRBD1. Germline V lookup: CDR1 GTSNPN, CDR2 SVGIG (reference sequence). V lost 3 bases and J lost 8; bases outside the gene matches: 8. CDR3 size: 14 residues. CDR3 residues: CAWSSTGGLYIQYF. The DNA for the CDR3 is TGTGCCTGGAGCTCGACAGGGGGATTATACATTCAGTACTTC.

The chain is built from TRBV9 and TRBJ2-5, with 13 bases fitting TRBD2. The trim removed 3 bases at V and 4 bases at J, leaving 3 bases unmatched. Germline CDR1 is SGDLS and CDR2 is YYNGEE. The CDR3 is 15 amino acids. The CDR3 bases are TGTGCCAGCAGCGCGGGACTAGCGGGGACAGAGACCCAGTACTTC. Its protein product is CASSAGLAGTETQYF.

The chain carries TRBV9 and TRBJ2-5; 7 bases are a match to TRBD1. Trimming at V came to 4 bases and at J to 3 bases, leaving 6 bases not matched to a gene. This CDR3 comprises 14 residues. Germline V gives CDR1 SGDLS, CDR2 YYNGEE. CDR3 sequence reads: CASSTPGTEETQYF. The CDR3 coding sequence is TGTGCCAGCAGCACCCCCGGGACAGAAGAGACCCAGTACTTC. The full variable domain, with the rest looked up from reference TRBV9 and TRBJ2-5, is DSGVTQTPKHLITATGQRVTLRCSPRSGDLSVYWYQQSLDQGLQFLIQYYNGEERAKGNILERFSAQQFPDLHSELNLSSLELGDSALYFCASSTPGTEETQYFGPGTRLLVL.

The chain carries TRBV19 and TRBJ1-2; 8 bases map to TRBD1. The V gene's germline CDR1 is LNHDA and CDR2 SQIVND (reference sequence). Trimming removed 5 bases from V and 1 base from J; junction bases left unmatched: 6. The CDR3 sequence is 15 residues long. The CDR3 coding sequence is TGTGCCAGTAGTGCCCGGGACAGGCATAACTATGGCTACACCTTC. This codes for CASSARDRHNYGYTF.

V gene TRBV7-6 combines with J gene TRBJ2-3, with 7 bases aligning to TRBD2. The CDR3 runs 15 residues. Trimming took 1 base from V and 3 from J; bases not matched to a gene: 4. Germline V lookup: CDR1 SGHVS, CDR2 FNYEAQ. CDR3 nucleotides: TGTGCCAGCAGCTTAGGCGGGAGCGGGACAGATACGCAGTATTTT. Translated: CASSLGGSGTDTQYF.

This chain joins TRBV7-2 and TRBJ1-5, with D perhaps TRBD1 (5 bases). The germline CDR1 and CDR2 sequences are SGHTA and FQGNSA. V lost 9 bases to trimming and J lost 0 bases, with 21 bases between them. The CDR3 contains 17 residues. CDR3 nucleotide sequence: TGTGCCAGTGATAAGACAGCGACCGTCAATAGCAATCAGCCCCAGCATTTT. This sequence encodes CASDKTATVNSNQPQHF.

The chain couples TRBV4-3 to TRBJ1-1; no clear D. CDR1 and CDR2 from the germline V gene are LGHNA and YSLEER. The CDR3 is 14 residues long. V shed 0 bases and J shed 1 base, with 6 bases lying between them. In DNA, the CDR3 is TGCGCCAGCAGCCAAGATATGGGGAACACTGAAGCTTTCTTT. Translated, it gives CASSQDMGNTEAFF.

This rearrangement joins TRBV7-6 to TRBJ1-1; D unresolved. The germline V gene encodes CDR1 SGHVS and CDR2 FNYEAQ. V lost 1 base to trimming and J lost 0 bases, with 6 bases between them. CDR3 length: 14 amino acids. CDR3 nucleotides: TGTGCCAGCAGCTTAGAACAGATGAACACTGAAGCTTTCTTT. It translates to CASSLEQMNTEAFF.

The chain is built from TRBV7-2 and TRBJ2-7; 7 nucleotides line up with TRBD2. The CDR3 runs 15 residues. CDR1 is SGHTA, CDR2 FQGNSA, per germline. With V trimmed by 1 base and J by 0 bases, 3 bases remained unmatched. CDR3 nucleotides: TGTGCCAGCAGCTTAGTTGCGGGAGCCTCCTACGAGCAGTACTTC. Translation gives CASSLVAGASYEQYF.

This clone was recorded once. The chain recombines TRBV7-6 with TRBJ1-5; 7 bases agree with TRBD1. Per germline, CDR1 SGHVS and CDR2 FNYEAQ. V lost 1 base and J lost 10; bases outside the gene matches: 7. CDR3 length equals 14 residues. DNA for the CDR3: TGTGCCAGCAGCTTAGAGGGGGCAGCTAGTCCCCAGCATTTT. The encoded protein is CASSLEGAASPQHF.

V usage is TRBV2 and J usage is TRBJ1-6; 7 bases align to TRBD1. The length of the CDR3 is 12 residues. The junction had 3 bases not matched to a gene; V was cut back by 9 bases and J by 7 bases. Looked up from germline, CDR1 is SNHLY and CDR2 is FYNNEI. This chain's CDR3 is CARGQTNSPLHF. CDR3 DNA sequence: TGTGCCAGGGGACAGACGAATTCACCCCTCCACTTT.

This chain connects TRBV27 to TRBJ2-3, with 8 bases lining up with TRBD2. V lost 7 bases, J lost 4 bases, and 16 bases stayed unmatched. The CDR3 is made up of 17 amino acids. The V gene's germline CDR1 is MNHEY and CDR2 SMNVEV (reference sequence). CDR3 in amino acids: CASTLSGGLDVPDTQYF. The DNA of the CDR3 is TGTGCCAGCACCCTAAGTGGGGGACTAGATGTTCCAGATACGCAGTATTTT.

V gene TRBV6-1 combines with J gene TRBJ2-3, with 7 positions matching TRBD1. This CDR3 comprises 13 residues. The V and J ends lost 5 bases and 3 bases, in that order; junction bases with no gene match: 2. Germline V gives CDR1 MNHNS, CDR2 SASEGT. The CDR3 spells CASSKGQTDTQYF. In DNA, the CDR3 is TGTGCCAGCAGTAAGGGACAGACAGATACGCAGTATTTT.

This clone was seen just once. The chain links TRBV7-6 to TRBJ2-2; D ambiguous. This CDR3 region has 13 residues. Germline V gives CDR1 SGHVS, CDR2 FNYEAQ. V dropped 7 bases and J dropped 5 bases, with 11 bases sitting between them. CDR3 DNA: TGTGCCAGCACAGGAGCCTTAACCGGGGAGCTGTTTTTT. It is translated as CASTGALTGELFF.

The chain is built from TRBV27 and TRBJ2-3; no reliable D call. The length of the CDR3 is 14 residues. Deletions cut 0 bases from V and 6 bases from J, with 10 bases between. CDR1 and CDR2 (germline): MNHEY, SMNVEV (reference sequence). For the CDR3, the DNA is TGTGCCAGCAGTTTATCGGCGGTTAGGGATACGCAGTATTTT. This codes for CASSLSAVRDTQYF.

This chain links TRBV5-1 with TRBJ1-5; TRBD1 might be the D (5 bases). Trimming removed 2 bases at V and 0 bases at J, with 9 bases between. Germline V CDR1 and CDR2: SGHRS, YFSETQ. The CDR3 is made up of 15 amino acids. CDR3 residues: CASSLDSFSNQPQHF. The CDR3 nucleotides are TGCGCCAGCAGCTTAGACAGCTTTAGCAATCAGCCCCAGCATTTT.

This clone was seen only once. The gene calls are TRBV2 and TRBJ2-4, with D uncertain. CDR3 length: 13 amino acids. Germline V lookup: CDR1 SNHLY, CDR2 FYNNEI. Trimming stripped 7 bases from V and 8 bases from J, with 15 bases between. In DNA, the CDR3 is TGTGCCAGCACCAGGAATCAACGGGACATTCAGTACTTC. It yields the protein CASTRNQRDIQYF.